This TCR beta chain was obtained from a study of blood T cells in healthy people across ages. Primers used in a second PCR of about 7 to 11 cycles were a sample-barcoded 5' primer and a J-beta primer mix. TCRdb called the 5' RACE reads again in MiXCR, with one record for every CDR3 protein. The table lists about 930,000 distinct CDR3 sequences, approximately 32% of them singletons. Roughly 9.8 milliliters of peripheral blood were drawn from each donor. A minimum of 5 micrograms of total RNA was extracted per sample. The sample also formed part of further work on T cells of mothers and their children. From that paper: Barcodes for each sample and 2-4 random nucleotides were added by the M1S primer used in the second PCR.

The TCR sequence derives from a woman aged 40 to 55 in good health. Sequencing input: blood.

For the CDR3, the DNA is TGCAGTGCTAGAGGCCGGGGGCTAGCGGTTCTCACAGATACGCAGTATTTT. It translates to CSARGRGLAVLTDTQYF. This rearrangement joins TRBV20-1 to TRBJ2-3, with D tentatively TRBD2 (7 bases). Germline values: CDR1 DFQATT, CDR2 SNEGSKA (reference sequence). The ends were cut back, 1 base at V and 2 bases at J, with 19 bases in the middle. The length of the CDR3 is 17 residues.